This T cell receptor (beta chain) comes out of a study of post-analysis software for immune sequencing data. Study details: As for disease course, relapsing-remitting, secondary progressive and progressive-relapsing multiple sclerosis were all included. Study outcomes and limitations: Those with multiple sclerosis, the patient group, showed significantly lower normalized Chao1 diversity than controls. Patients carried 4 or 5 TRBV segments more frequently than controls did, and TRBV5-6, TRBV5-1 and TRBV20-1 were among them. Samples from a shared batch, those prepared together, strongly co-clustered by F measure.

Remarks on this clonotype: Its antigen is not known.

The TCR beta cDNA libraries carried unique molecular identifiers. TCRdb processed the PCR reads anew with MiXCR; each CDR3 protein has one entry. This repertoire shows about 820,000 distinct CDR3 sequences, approximately 50% found once; its top ten account for approximately 4.2%. Germline V gene lookup returns CDR1 SQVTM and CDR2 ANQGSEA. The CDR3 is 14 amino acids. After removal of 6 bases from V and 1 base from J, the junction contained 7 bases not matched to a gene. This sequence joins TRBV29-1 and TRBJ1-1; 8 bases align to TRBD1. Source material: blood. This TCR derives from a girl aged 10-17 years with multiple sclerosis. The chain's CDR3 is CSVRQGWWNTEAFF. CDR3 nucleotides: TGCAGCGTAAGACAGGGGTGGTGGAACACTGAAGCTTTCTTT.